This T cell receptor (beta chain) was identified during a study of a mutant IDH1 vaccine in newly diagnosed glioma. Study-wide background: Vaccine administration was initiated 4-6 weeks following radiotherapy alone, or with temozolomide cycles.

With 0 bases removed from V and 7 bases from J, the gap between germline ends came to 12 bases. Germline CDR1 reads LNHNV; CDR2 reads YYDKDF (reference sequence). The CDR3 sequence is 15 residues long. A word on this clone: Antigen: not known.

Sequenced by immunoSEQ multiplex PCR; TCRdb stores in-frame clones only, minus some. The table lists tens of thousands of clones, about four fifths of them singletons. As to time point: week 5, during vaccination. Doses comprised 300 ug of mutant IDH1 20-mer peptide each, plus topical imiquimod. Donors' newly diagnosed IDH1-mutant WHO grade 3 or 4 astrocytomas lacked nuclear ATRX. The sequencing here drew on PBMCs, taken from a glioma patient whose treatment included an IDH1 peptide vaccine. This rearrangement joins TRBV15 to TRBJ1-4; D perhaps matches TRBD1 (6 bases). This receptor was identified in a man in his forties with glioma. CDR3 sequence: CATSRDRGAFEKLFF. The CDR3 DNA is TGTGCCACCAGCAGAGATCGGGGGGCGTTTGAAAAACTGTTTTTT.